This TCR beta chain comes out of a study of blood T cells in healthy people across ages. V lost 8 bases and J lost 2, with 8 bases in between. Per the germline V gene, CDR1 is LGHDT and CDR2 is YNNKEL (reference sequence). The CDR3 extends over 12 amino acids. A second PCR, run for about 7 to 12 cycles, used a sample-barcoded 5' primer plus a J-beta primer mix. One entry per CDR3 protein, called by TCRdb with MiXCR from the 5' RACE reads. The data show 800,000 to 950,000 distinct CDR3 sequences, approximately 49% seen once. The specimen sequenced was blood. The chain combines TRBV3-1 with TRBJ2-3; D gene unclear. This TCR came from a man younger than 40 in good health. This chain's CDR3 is CASGSTTDTQYF. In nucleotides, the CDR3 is TGTGCCAGCGGCAGTACCACAGATACGCAGTATTTT.